This TCR beta chain was recovered during a study of blood T cell repertoires in COVID-19. Study information: PBMCs, B-cell-depleted T cells, or T cells provided the cDNA or gDNA that made up the material.

V lost 3 bases, J lost 4 bases, and 9 bases lay in between. The germline V gene encodes CDR1 SGHNT and CDR2 YENEEA. This CDR3 spans 13 amino acids. In the original processing: Reference gene primer amplification yielded estimated nucleated cell counts. TCRdb's table, derived via immunoSEQ multiplex PCR, lists solely in-frame clones and lacks some. V and J calls and clone size come straight from that table; D and trimming were deduced from the DNA. The sample yields tens of thousands of clones, around three quarters seen once. This clonotype was obtained from a man aged 50-60 years with active or convalescent COVID-19. The chain recombines TRBV11-3 with TRBJ2-5; D unresolved. The sequenced sample was peripheral blood. The DNA for the CDR3 is TGTGCCAGCAGCTTGGGCCCCGCAGAGACCCAGTACTTC. It translates to CASSLGPAETQYF. The entire variable domain, with the rest obtained from reference TRBV11-3 and TRBJ2-5, is as follows: EAGVVQSPRYKIIEKKQPVAFWCNPISGHNTLYWYLQNLGQGPELLIRYENEEAVDDSQLPKDRFSAERLKGVDSTLKIQPAELGDSAVYLCASSLGPAETQYFGPGTRLLVL.